The clone carrying this T cell receptor (beta chain) turned up a few times. Its cognate antigen is unknown. From the germline J gene comes the end of the CDR3, since the read stops 3 residues before it. Profiling relied on immunoSEQ multiplex PCR, and the TCRdb table lists in-frame clones only, not all of them. The sample was found to contain several thousand clones, and every one recurs. This CDR3 has 15 amino acids. Trimming stripped 0 bases from V and 2 bases from J, with 11 bases between. Germline loops: CDR1 SGHRS, CDR2 YFSETQ. This entry belongs to a study of T cell clonality in common variable immunodeficiency. Findings of the study overall: Fewer deletions and N-nucleotide insertions were reportedly seen in common variable immunodeficiency TCR beta sequences.

The receptor was isolated from a human donor with common variable immunodeficiency. Sample: peripheral blood mononuclear cells. The chain is built from TRBV5-1 and TRBJ2-5, with D hard to call. Partial CDR3 DNA: TGCGCCAGCAGCTTGGAGAGTGGCGGACAAGAGACC. Residues: CASSLESGGQET. The entire CDR3 protein is CASSLESGGQETQYF.